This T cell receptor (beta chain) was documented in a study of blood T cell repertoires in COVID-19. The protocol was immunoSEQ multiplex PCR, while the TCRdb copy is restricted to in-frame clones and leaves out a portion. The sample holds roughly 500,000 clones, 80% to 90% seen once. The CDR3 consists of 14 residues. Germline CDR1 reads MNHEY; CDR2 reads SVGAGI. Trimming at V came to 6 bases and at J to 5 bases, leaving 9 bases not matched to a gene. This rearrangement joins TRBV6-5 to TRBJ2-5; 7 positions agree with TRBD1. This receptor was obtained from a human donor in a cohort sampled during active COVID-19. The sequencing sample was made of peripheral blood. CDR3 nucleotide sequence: TGTGCCAGCAGGACCGAAGGGGGCATTGAGACCCAGTACTTC. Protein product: CASRTEGGIETQYF.